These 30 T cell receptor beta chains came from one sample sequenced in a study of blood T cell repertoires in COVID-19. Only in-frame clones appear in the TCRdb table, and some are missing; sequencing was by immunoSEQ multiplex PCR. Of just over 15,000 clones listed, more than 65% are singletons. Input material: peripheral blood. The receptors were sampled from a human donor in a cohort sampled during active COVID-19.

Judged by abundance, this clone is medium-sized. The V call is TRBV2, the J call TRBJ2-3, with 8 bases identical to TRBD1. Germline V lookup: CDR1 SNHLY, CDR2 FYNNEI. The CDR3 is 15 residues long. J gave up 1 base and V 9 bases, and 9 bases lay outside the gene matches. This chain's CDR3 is CASGAGTGGTDTQYF. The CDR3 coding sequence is TGTGCCAGTGGGGCCGGGACAGGAGGCACAGATACGCAGTATTTT.

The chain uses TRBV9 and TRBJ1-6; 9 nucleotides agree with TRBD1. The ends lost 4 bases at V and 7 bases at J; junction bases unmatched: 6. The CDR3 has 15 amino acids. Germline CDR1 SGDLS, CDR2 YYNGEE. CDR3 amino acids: CASSPLGQGNSPLHF. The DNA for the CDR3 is TGTGCCAGCAGCCCCTTAGGACAGGGGAATTCACCCCTCCACTTT.

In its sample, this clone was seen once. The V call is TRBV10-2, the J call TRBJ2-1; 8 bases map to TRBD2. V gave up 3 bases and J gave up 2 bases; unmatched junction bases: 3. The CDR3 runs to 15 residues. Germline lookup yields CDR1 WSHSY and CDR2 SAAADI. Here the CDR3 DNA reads TGCGCCAGCAGTGAAATTAGCGGGACCTACAATGAGCAGTTCTTC. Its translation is CASSEISGTYNEQFF.

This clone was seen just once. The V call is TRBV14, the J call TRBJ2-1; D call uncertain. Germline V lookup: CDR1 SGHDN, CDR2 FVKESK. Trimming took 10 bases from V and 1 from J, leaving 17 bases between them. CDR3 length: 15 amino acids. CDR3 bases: TGTGCCATCATAACCTCCTCGAGGTCCTACAATGAGCAGTTCTTC. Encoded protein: CAIITSSRSYNEQFF.

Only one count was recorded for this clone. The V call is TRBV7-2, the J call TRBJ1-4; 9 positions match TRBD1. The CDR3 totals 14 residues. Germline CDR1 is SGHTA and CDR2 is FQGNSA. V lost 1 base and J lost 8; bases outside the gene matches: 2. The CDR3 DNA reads TGTGCCAGCAGCTTAGACAGGGGGCGCGAAAAACTGTTTTTT. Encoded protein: CASSLDRGREKLFF.

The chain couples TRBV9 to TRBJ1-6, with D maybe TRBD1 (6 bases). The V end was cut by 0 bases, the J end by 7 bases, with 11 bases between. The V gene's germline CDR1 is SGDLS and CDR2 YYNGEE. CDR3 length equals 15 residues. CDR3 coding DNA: TGTGCCAGCAGCGTAGGAGGGGGTCGGAATTCACCCCTCCACTTT. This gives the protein CASSVGGGRNSPLHF.

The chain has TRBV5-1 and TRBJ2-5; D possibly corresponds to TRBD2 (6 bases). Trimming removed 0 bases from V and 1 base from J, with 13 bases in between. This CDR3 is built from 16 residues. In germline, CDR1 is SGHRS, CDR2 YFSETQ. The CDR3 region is CASSLGGAQSQETQYF. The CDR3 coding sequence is TGCGCCAGCAGCTTGGGCGGGGCCCAAAGCCAAGAGACCCAGTACTTC.

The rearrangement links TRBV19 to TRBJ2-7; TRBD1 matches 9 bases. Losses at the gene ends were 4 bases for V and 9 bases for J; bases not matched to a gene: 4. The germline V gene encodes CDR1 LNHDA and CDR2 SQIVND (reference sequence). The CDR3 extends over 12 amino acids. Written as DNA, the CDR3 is TGTGCCAGTAGTACGGGACAGGGTCGGCAGTACTTC. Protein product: CASSTGQGRQYF.

The CDR3 nucleotides read TGCGCCAGCAGCGAAAGGGGAAGGAGGGACAATGAGCAGTTCTTC. Amino acids: CASSERGRRDNEQFF. The chain is built from TRBV5-1 and TRBJ2-1; weak D call: TRBD2 (6 bases). Germline lookup yields CDR1 SGHRS and CDR2 YFSETQ. CDR3 length: 15 residues. V lost 4 bases and J lost 5, with 16 bases in between. The full variable domain, in which reference TRBV5-1 and TRBJ2-1 provide the parts outside the CDR3, is KAGVTQTPRYLIKTRGQQVTLSCSPISGHRSVSWYQQTPGQGLQFLFEYFSETQRNKGNFPGRFSGRQFSNSRSEMNVSTLELGDSALYLCASSERGRRDNEQFFGPGTRLTVL.

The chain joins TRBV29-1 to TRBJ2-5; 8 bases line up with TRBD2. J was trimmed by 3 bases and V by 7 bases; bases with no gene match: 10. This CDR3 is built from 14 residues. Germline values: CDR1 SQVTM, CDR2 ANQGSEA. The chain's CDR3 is CSGAKGGLEETQYF. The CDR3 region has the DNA TGCAGCGGGGCAAAAGGGGGACTAGAAGAGACCCAGTACTTC.

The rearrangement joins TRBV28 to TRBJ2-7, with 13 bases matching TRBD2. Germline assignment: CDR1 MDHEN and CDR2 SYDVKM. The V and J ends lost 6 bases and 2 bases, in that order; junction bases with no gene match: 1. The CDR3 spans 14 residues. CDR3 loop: CASRGTSGTYEQYF. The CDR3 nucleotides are TGTGCCAGCAGGGGGACTAGCGGGACCTACGAGCAGTACTTC.

The CDR3 region has the DNA TGTGCCAGCAGCCCGACAGGGGGGAGCTCCTACAATGAGCAGTTCTTC. Translation gives CASSPTGGSSYNEQFF. The chain combines TRBV5-4 with TRBJ2-1, with 9 positions matching TRBD1. The CDR3 is made up of 16 amino acids. The ends lost 4 bases at V and 0 bases at J; junction bases unmatched: 5. Per germline, CDR1 SGHNT and CDR2 YYREEE (reference sequence).

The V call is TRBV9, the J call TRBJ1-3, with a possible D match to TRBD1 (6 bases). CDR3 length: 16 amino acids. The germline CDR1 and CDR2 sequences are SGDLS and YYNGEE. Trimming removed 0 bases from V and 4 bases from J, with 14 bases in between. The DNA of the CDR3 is TGTGCCAGCAGCGTAGATCTGGGGGCGACAGGAAACACCATATATTTT. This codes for CASSVDLGATGNTIYF. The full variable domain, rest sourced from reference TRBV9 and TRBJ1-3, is DSGVTQTPKHLITATGQRVTLRCSPRSGDLSVYWYQQSLDQGLQFLIQYYNGEERAKGNILERFSAQQFPDLHSELNLSSLELGDSALYFCASSVDLGATGNTIYFGEGSWLTVV.

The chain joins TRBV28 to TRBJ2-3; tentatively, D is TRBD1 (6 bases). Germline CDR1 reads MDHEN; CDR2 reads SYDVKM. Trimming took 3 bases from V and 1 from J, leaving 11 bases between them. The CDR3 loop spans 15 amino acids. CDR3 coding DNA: TGTGCCAGCAGTTTTTCCAGGGGTGGCACAGATACGCAGTATTTT. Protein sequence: CASSFSRGGTDTQYF.

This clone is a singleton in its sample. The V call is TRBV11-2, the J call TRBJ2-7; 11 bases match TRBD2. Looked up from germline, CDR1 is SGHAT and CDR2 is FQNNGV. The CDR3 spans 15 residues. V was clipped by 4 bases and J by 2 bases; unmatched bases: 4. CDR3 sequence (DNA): TGTGCCAGCAGCTCGGGACTAGCGGAAACCTACGAGCAGTACTTC. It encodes CASSSGLAETYEQYF.

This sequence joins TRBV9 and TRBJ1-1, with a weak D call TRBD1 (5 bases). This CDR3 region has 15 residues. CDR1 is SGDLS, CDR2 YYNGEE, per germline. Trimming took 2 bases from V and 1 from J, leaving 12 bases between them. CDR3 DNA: TGTGCCAGCAGCGTCACGGGGGGAACGAACACTGAAGCTTTCTTT. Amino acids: CASSVTGGTNTEAFF.

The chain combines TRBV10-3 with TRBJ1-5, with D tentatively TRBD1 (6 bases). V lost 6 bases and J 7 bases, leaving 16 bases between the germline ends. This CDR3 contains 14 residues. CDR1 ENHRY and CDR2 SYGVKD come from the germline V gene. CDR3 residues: CAISGTGLGQPQHF. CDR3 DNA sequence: TGTGCCATCAGCGGTACAGGGTTAGGCCAGCCCCAGCATTTT.

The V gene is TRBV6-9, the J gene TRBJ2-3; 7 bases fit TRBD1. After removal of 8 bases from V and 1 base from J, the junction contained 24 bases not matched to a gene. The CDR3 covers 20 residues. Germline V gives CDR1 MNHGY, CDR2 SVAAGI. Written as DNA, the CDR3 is TGTGCCAGCGTCCCACCCCATGGGGGTAACAGGGGCCGGGGCACAGATACGCAGTATTTT. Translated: CASVPPHGGNRGRGTDTQYF.

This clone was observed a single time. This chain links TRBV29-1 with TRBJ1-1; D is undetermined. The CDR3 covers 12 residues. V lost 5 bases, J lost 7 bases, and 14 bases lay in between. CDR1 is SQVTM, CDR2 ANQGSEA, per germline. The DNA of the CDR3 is TGCAGCGTTAGACTGATATACGGTGAAGCTTTCTTT. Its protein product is CSVRLIYGEAFF.

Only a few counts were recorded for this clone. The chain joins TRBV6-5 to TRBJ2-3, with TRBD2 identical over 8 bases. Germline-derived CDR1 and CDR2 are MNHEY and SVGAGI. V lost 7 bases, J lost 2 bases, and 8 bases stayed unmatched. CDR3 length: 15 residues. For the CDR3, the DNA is TGTGCCAGCAAAACCCTAGCGGGTGTCACAGATACGCAGTATTTT. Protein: CASKTLAGVTDTQYF.

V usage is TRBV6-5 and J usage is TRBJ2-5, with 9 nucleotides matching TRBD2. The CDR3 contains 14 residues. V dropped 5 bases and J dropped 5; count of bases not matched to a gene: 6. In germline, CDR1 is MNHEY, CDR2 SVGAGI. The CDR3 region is CASSRRLAVETQYF. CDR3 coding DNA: TGTGCCAGCAGTCGGAGACTAGCGGTGGAGACCCAGTACTTC.

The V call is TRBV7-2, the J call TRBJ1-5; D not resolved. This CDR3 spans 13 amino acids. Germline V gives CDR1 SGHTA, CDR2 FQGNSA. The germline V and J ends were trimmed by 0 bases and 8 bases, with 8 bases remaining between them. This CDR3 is CASSLAREKPQHF. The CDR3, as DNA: TGTGCCAGCAGCTTAGCGAGGGAAAAGCCCCAGCATTTT.

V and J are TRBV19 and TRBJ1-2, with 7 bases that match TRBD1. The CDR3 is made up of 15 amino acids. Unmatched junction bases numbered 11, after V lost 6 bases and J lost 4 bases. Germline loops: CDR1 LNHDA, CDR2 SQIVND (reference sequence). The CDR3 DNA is TGTGCCAGTAGGCAAGACAGGGTTCAGAGCTATGGCTACACCTTC. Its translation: CASRQDRVQSYGYTF.

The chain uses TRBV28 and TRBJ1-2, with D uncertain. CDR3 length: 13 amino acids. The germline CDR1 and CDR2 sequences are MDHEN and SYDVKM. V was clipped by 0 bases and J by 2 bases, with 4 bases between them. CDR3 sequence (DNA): TGTGCCAGCAGTTTATGGGCAAACTATGGCTACACCTTC. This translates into CASSLWANYGYTF.

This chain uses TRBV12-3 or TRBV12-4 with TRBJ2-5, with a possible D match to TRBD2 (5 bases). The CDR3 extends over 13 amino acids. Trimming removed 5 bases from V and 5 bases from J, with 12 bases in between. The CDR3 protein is CASSRAGRETQYF. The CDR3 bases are TGTGCCAGCAGTCGGGCGGGTAGGGAGACCCAGTACTTC.

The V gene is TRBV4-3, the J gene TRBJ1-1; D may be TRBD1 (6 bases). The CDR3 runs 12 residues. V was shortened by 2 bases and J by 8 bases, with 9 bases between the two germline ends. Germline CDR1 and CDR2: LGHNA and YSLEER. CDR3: CASSQRRGEAFF. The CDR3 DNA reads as TGCGCCAGCAGCCAAAGAAGGGGGGAAGCTTTCTTT.

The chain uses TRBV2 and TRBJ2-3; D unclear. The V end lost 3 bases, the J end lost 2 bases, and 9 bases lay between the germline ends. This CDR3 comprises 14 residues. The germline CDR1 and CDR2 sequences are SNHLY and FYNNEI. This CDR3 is CASSDAAYTDTQYF. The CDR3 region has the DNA TGTGCCAGCAGTGACGCGGCTTACACAGATACGCAGTATTTT. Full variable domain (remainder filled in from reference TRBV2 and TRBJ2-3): EPEVTQTPSHQVTQMGQEVILRCVPISNHLYFYWYRQILGQKVEFLVSFYNNEISEKSEIFDDQFSVERPDGSNFTLKIRSTKLEDSAMYFCASSDAAYTDTQYFGPGTRLTVL.

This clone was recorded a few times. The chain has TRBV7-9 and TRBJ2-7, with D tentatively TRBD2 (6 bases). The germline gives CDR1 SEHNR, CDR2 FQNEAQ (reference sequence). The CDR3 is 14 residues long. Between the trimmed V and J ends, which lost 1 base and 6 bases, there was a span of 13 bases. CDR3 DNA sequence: TGTGCCAGCAGCTTAGAACGGGGGTTGGGCGAGCAGTACTTC. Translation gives CASSLERGLGEQYF.

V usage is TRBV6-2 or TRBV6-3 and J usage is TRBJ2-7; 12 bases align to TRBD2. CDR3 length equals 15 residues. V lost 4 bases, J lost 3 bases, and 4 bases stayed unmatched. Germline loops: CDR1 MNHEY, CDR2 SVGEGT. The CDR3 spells CASSLTSGSIYEQYF. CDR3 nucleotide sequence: TGTGCCAGCAGTTTGACTAGCGGGAGTATCTACGAGCAGTACTTC.

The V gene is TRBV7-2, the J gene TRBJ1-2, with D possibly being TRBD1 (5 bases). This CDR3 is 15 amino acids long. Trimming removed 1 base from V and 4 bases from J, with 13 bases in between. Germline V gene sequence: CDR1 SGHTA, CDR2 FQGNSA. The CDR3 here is CASSLGPGLSYGYTF. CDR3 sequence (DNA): TGTGCCAGCAGCTTAGGGCCGGGACTAAGCTATGGCTACACCTTC. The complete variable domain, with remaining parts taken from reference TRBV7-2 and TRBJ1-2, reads GAGVSQSPSNKVTEKGKDVELRCDPISGHTALYWYRQSLGQGLEFLIYFQGNSAPDKSGLPSDRFSAERTGGSVSTLTIQRTQQEDSAVYLCASSLGPGLSYGYTFGSGTRLTVV.